The 5 T cell receptor beta chains reported below all come from one sample, sequenced in a study of OX40 agonist ivuxolimab in advanced cancers. Using immunoSEQ multiplex PCR, the repertoire was profiled, and TCRdb retains in-frame clones only, with some absent. Of roughly 39,000 clones in the sample, 80% to 90% were seen once. The sequencing used CD4+ or CD8+ T cells sorted from blood, collected in a trial of the OX40 agonist ivuxolimab. Every receptor here comes from an adult with an advanced solid tumor such as melanoma, head and neck, liver or kidney cancer.

This chain joins TRBV6-5 and TRBJ2-7; 14 positions agree with TRBD2. The CDR3 is 15 amino acids. The trim removed 6 bases at V and 6 bases at J, leaving 7 bases unmatched. Per germline, CDR1 MNHEY and CDR2 SVGAGI. The CDR3 sequence is CASRPGTSGSSEQYF. Here the CDR3 DNA reads TGTGCCAGCAGGCCCGGGACTAGCGGGAGTTCCGAGCAGTACTTC.

A single count supports this clone. J is TRBJ2-2 and V is TRBV18; 11 positions agree with TRBD2. Germline V gene lookup returns CDR1 KGHSH and CDR2 LQKENI. V trimming: 6 bases; J trimming: 4 bases; junction bases outside the gene matches: 4. CDR3 length equals 15 residues. CDR3 protein: CASSQGLAATGELFF. CDR3 nucleotide sequence: TGTGCCAGCTCCCAGGGACTAGCGGCCACCGGGGAGCTGTTTTTT.

J is TRBJ2-7 and V is TRBV19; D possibly corresponds to TRBD1 (6 bases). This CDR3 region has 14 residues. The germline V gene encodes CDR1 LNHDA and CDR2 SQIVND (reference sequence). V lost 7 bases and J 4 bases, leaving 17 bases between the germline ends. Here the CDR3 reads CASKSQQGSYEQYF. CDR3 DNA sequence: TGTGCCAGTAAGTCGCAACAGGGATCATACGAGCAGTACTTC.

J is TRBJ2-3 and V is TRBV30; the D gene is possibly TRBD2 (5 bases). CDR1 and CDR2 (germline): GTSNPN, SVGIG (reference sequence). This CDR3 contains 11 residues. The V end was cut by 4 bases, the J end by 8 bases, with 10 bases between. CDR3 amino acids: CAWKEDVTQYF. The CDR3 nucleotides are TGTGCCTGGAAGGAGGACGTTACGCAGTATTTT. Complete variable domain (other parts from reference TRBV30 and TRBJ2-3): SQTIHQWPATLVQPVGSPLSLECTVEGTSNPNLYWYRQAAGRGLQLLFYSVGIGQISSEVPQNLSASRPQDRQFILSSKKLLLSDSGFYLCAWKEDVTQYFGPGTRLTVL.

This clone was seen once. This rearrangement joins TRBV5-1 to TRBJ1-6; a weak D match, TRBD1 (5 bases). V was pared by 0 bases and J by 9 bases, with 13 bases between. CDR3 size: 15 residues. Germline values: CDR1 SGHRS, CDR2 YFSETQ. CDR3 in amino acids: CASSLAGGSGSPLHF. The CDR3 DNA reads TGCGCCAGCAGCTTGGCCGGGGGGTCCGGTTCACCCCTCCACTTT.